Presented here are 24 T cell receptor beta chains from one specimen sequenced in a study of early T cells in non-severe SARS-CoV-2 infection. TCRdb re-analysed the 5' RACE reads in MiXCR, keeping a single row per CDR3 protein. The sample includes about 71,000 distinct CDR3 sequences, around 12% of them seen just once. This material consisted of whole blood, taken at baseline. The receptors stem from an adult who was a healthcare worker with PCR-confirmed SARS-CoV-2 infection or an uninfected control (not recorded which).

This clonotype occurred a few times. The chain has TRBV21-1 and TRBJ1-2; the D call in the table, TRBD1, was not verified against the DNA. TRBV21-1 is termed a pseudogene. The CDR3 is 17 amino acids. The CDR3 bases are TGTGCCAGCAGCAAAGATGGGCAGGCGCGGACCAGGTATGGCTACACCTTC. Amino acids: CASSKDGQARTRYGYTF.

V gene TRBV27 combines with J gene TRBJ1-1; TRBD1 might be the D (5 bases). Germline V gene lookup returns CDR1 MNHEY and CDR2 SMNVEV (reference sequence). The CDR3 has 16 amino acids. Trimming shortened V by 3 bases and J by 5 bases, and 19 bases separated the two germline ends. The chain's CDR3 is CASSFFHPGTGTEAFF. The CDR3 DNA sequence: TGTGCCAGCAGTTTTTTCCACCCAGGGACGGGGACTGAAGCTTTCTTT.

This clonotype was recorded a few times. This chain links TRBV3-1 with TRBJ2-2; D is unclear. The CDR3 spans 14 residues. Per the germline V gene, CDR1 is LGHDT and CDR2 is YNNKEL (reference sequence). V dropped 4 bases and J dropped 2 bases, with 8 bases sitting between them. CDR3 bases: TGTGCCAGCAGCCCCAGGAGAAACACCGGGGAGCTGTTTTTT. Encoded protein: CASSPRRNTGELFF.

The CDR3 sequence: CASSLGRPPWEQYF. Written as DNA, the CDR3 is TGTGCCAGCAGCTTAGGGCGGCCTCCTTGGGAGCAGTACTTC. The J gene is TRBJ2-7, the V gene TRBV7-9; D is unclear. The CDR3 is made up of 14 amino acids. In germline, CDR1 is SEHNR, CDR2 FQNEAQ (reference sequence). V was pared by 1 base and J by 7 bases, with 14 bases between.

V and J are TRBV29-1 and TRBJ1-2, with a tentative D call TRBD1 (5 bases). The germline gives CDR1 SQVTM, CDR2 ANQGSEA. V was trimmed by 7 bases and J by 8 bases, leaving 17 bases between them. CDR3 length equals 12 residues. CDR3 protein: CSAGGEGYGYTF. The CDR3 DNA reads TGCAGCGCCGGAGGTGAGGGGTACGGCTACACCTTC.

This clonotype turned up a few times. This chain links TRBV20-1 with TRBJ2-3; no reliable D call. This CDR3 has 11 amino acids. The V and J ends lost 0 bases and 9 bases respectively, with 7 bases between them. Germline V gene sequence: CDR1 DFQATT, CDR2 SNEGSKA (reference sequence). The CDR3 sequence: CSARDARTQYF. The CDR3 region has the DNA TGCAGTGCTAGAGACGCTAGAACGCAGTATTTT.

This clonotype showed up many times. The CDR3 loop is CASSPGTASSYEQYF. In DNA form, the CDR3 reads TGTGCCAGTAGTCCGGGGACAGCGAGCTCCTACGAGCAGTACTTC. The V gene is TRBV19, the J gene TRBJ2-7; 7 bases map to TRBD1. Germline CDR1 is LNHDA and CDR2 is SQIVND (reference sequence). Losses at the gene ends were 5 bases for V and 0 bases for J; bases not matched to a gene: 7. The CDR3 spans 15 residues.

This clonotype showed up just a few times. The genes are TRBV11-2 and TRBJ2-4; tentatively, D is TRBD2 (5 bases). This CDR3 has 15 amino acids. With 5 bases removed from V and 6 bases from J, the gap between germline ends came to 17 bases. CDR1 is SGHAT and CDR2 is FQNNGV in the germline V gene. In nucleotides, the CDR3 is TGTGCCAGCAGCCCTCGTGGGCAGGCGGGAAACATTCAGTACTTC. Its protein is CASSPRGQAGNIQYF.

This clonotype was detected a few times. This chain joins TRBV29-1 and TRBJ1-1, with D tentatively TRBD1 (6 bases). Germline CDR1 reads SQVTM; CDR2 reads ANQGSEA. Trimming shortened V by 5 bases and J by 4 bases, and 11 bases separated the two germline ends. CDR3 size: 12 residues. In DNA, the CDR3 is TGCAGCGTTAGGGGGGCGGGCACTGAAGCTTTCTTT. This gives the protein CSVRGAGTEAFF.

The gene calls are TRBV6-6 and TRBJ2-3, with 9 bases fitting TRBD2. This CDR3 has 18 amino acids. CDR1 and CDR2 from the germline V gene are MNHNY and SVGAGI (reference sequence). The V gene end was trimmed by 5 bases and the J gene end by 0 bases; junction bases not matched to a gene: 12. CDR3 nucleotide sequence: TGTGCCAGCAGTCAGGGGCGGGGGGGCCGGCCCAGCACAGATACGCAGTATTTT. Translated: CASSQGRGGRPSTDTQYF.

The chain joins TRBV6-5 to TRBJ1-6; the D is unclear. V was clipped by 8 bases and J by 12 bases, with 17 bases between them. Germline V gene sequence: CDR1 MNHEY, CDR2 SVGAGI. The CDR3 length is 13 residues. The CDR3 protein is CASQTRERQPLHF. The CDR3 bases are TGTGCCAGCCAGACGAGGGAGCGTCAACCCCTCCACTTT.

The chain combines TRBV9 with TRBJ2-5; 9 bases are a match to TRBD2. V was clipped by 4 bases and J by 5 bases; unmatched bases: 18. The germline CDR1 and CDR2 sequences are SGDLS and YYNGEE. CDR3 size: 18 residues. The CDR3 spells CASSPNLLAGPRWETQYF. CDR3 DNA: TGTGCCAGCAGCCCCAATTTACTAGCGGGTCCTCGATGGGAGACCCAGTACTTC.

The rearrangement uses TRBV11-2 and TRBJ2-7, with 12 bases that match TRBD2. Germline CDR1 is SGHAT and CDR2 is FQNNGV. The trim removed 4 bases at V and 0 bases at J, leaving 7 bases unmatched. This CDR3 region has 17 residues. CDR3 protein: CASSYGLAGTSSYEQYF. The CDR3 DNA is TGTGCCAGCAGCTACGGACTAGCGGGGACGAGCTCCTACGAGCAGTACTTC.

The rearrangement uses TRBV4-2 and TRBJ2-7, with D possibly matching TRBD2 (7 bases). V was pared by 0 bases and J by 6 bases, with 18 bases between. CDR3 length: 16 amino acids. CDR1 and CDR2 from the germline V gene are LGHNA and YNFKEQ. CDR3 sequence (DNA): TGTGCCAGCAGCCAAGATCTCGGGGGGCGAGGTAGCGAGCAGTACTTC. It codes for CASSQDLGGRGSEQYF.

A few counts support this clonotype. The V gene is TRBV3-1, the J gene TRBJ2-5; TRBD2 matches at 14 bases. Trimming removed 5 bases from V and 2 bases from J; junction bases left unmatched: 4. This CDR3 comprises 16 residues. Germline V lookup: CDR1 LGHDT, CDR2 YNNKEL (reference sequence). The chain's CDR3 is CASSEGLAGGQETQYF. The CDR3 DNA follows: TGTGCCAGCAGCGAAGGACTAGCGGGGGGTCAAGAGACCCAGTACTTC.

This clonotype has a handful of counts. The chain has TRBV4-2 and TRBJ1-3; TRBD1 matches at 8 bases. The CDR3 extends over 17 amino acids. Trimming at V came to 4 bases and at J to 0 bases, leaving 8 bases not matched to a gene. Per the germline V gene, CDR1 is LGHNA and CDR2 is YNFKEQ. The CDR3 DNA follows: TGTGCCAGCAGCCCCAGCGGACAGGGTATCTCTGGAAACACCATATATTTT. Translating it yields CASSPSGQGISGNTIYF.

The chain links TRBV28 to TRBJ2-7; D not resolved. The CDR3 has 10 amino acids. Trimming removed 7 bases from V and 6 bases from J, with 7 bases in between. Germline assignment: CDR1 MDHEN and CDR2 SYDVKM. The chain's CDR3 is CASNGVEQYF. CDR3 coding DNA: TGTGCCAGCAATGGGGTCGAGCAGTACTTC.

This clonotype was seen a few times. V is TRBV7-2 and J is TRBJ2-3; D not resolved. Germline CDR1 and CDR2: SGHTA and FQGNSA. The length of the CDR3 is 15 residues. V dropped 1 base and J dropped 1 base, with 9 bases sitting between them. The CDR3 sequence: CASSLGAFRTDTQYF. The CDR3 region has the DNA TGTGCCAGCAGCTTAGGGGCGTTCCGCACAGATACGCAGTATTTT.

The chain carries TRBV11-2 and TRBJ2-2; 7 bases are shared with TRBD1. V shed 5 bases and J 3 bases; nucleotides not matched to a gene: 6. Per germline, CDR1 SGHAT and CDR2 FQNNGV. The CDR3 totals 15 residues. The CDR3 reads CASSLTGRDTGELFF. The DNA of the CDR3 is TGTGCCAGCAGCCTGACAGGGCGGGACACCGGGGAGCTGTTTTTT.

The chain combines TRBV12-3 or TRBV12-4 with TRBJ2-3; tentatively, D is TRBD2 (6 bases). V was cut by 1 base and J by 5 bases, with 10 bases left in between. This CDR3 comprises 14 residues. The CDR3 DNA reads as TGTGCCAGCAGTTTAGGGAGGGTTCAAGATACGCAGTATTTT. Its translation: CASSLGRVQDTQYF.

This clonotype turned up a few times. The V gene is TRBV6-6, the J gene TRBJ1-1; no reliable D call. Germline CDR1 MNHNY, CDR2 SVGAGI (reference sequence). The length of the CDR3 is 17 residues. V was cut by 2 bases and J by 1 base, with 17 bases left in between. The CDR3 sequence: CASSYSSFKTGNTEAFF. CDR3 DNA sequence: TGTGCCAGCAGTTACAGTTCCTTTAAGACGGGGAACACTGAAGCTTTCTTT.

This chain links TRBV4-1 with TRBJ2-3, with 14 bases lining up with TRBD2. V was clipped by 0 bases and J by 0 bases; unmatched bases: 11. This CDR3 contains 21 residues. Germline-derived CDR1 and CDR2 are MGHRA and YSYEKL. CDR3 region: CASSQDPGLAGGEKSTDTQYF. The CDR3 nucleotides are TGCGCCAGCAGCCAAGATCCCGGACTAGCGGGGGGCGAAAAGAGCACAGATACGCAGTATTTT.

This clonotype was seen many times. J is TRBJ1-4 and V is TRBV28; D is unresolved. With 2 bases removed from V and 4 bases from J, the gap between germline ends came to 5 bases. The CDR3 extends over 13 amino acids. The germline gives CDR1 MDHEN, CDR2 SYDVKM. CDR3 residues: CASSLGSNEKLFF. As DNA, the CDR3 is TGTGCCAGCAGTTTAGGGAGTAATGAAAAACTGTTTTTT.

There are a few counts of this clonotype. The J gene is TRBJ2-1, the V gene TRBV7-2; 9 positions match TRBD1. The ends lost 5 bases at V and 6 bases at J; junction bases unmatched: 8. The germline gives CDR1 SGHTA, CDR2 FQGNSA. The CDR3 loop spans 15 amino acids. The CDR3 DNA sequence: TGTGCCAGCAGCCACGACGGGACAGGGATCAATGAGCAGTTCTTC. It yields the protein CASSHDGTGINEQFF.